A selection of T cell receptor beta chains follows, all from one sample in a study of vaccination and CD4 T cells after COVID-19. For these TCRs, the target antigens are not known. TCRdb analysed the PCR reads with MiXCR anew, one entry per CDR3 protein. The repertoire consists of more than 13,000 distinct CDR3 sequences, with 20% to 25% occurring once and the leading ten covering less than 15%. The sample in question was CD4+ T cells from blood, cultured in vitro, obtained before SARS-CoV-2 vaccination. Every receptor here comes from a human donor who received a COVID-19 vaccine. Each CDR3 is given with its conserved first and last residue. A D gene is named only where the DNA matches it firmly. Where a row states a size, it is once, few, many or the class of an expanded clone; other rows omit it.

CASSPYLSSGNPANTGELFF,TGTGCCAGCAGCCCCTACTTATCGTCTGGTAACCCTGCGAACACCGGGGAGCTGTTTTTT,TRBV7-3,TRBJ2-2,.,.
CASSTSGPEVETQYF,TGTGCCAGCAGTACTAGCGGGCCGGAAGTGGAGACCCAGTACTTC,TRBV6-1,TRBJ2-5,TRBD2,.
CASSDIRGPYEQYF,TGTGCCAGCAGTGATATCAGGGGGCCTTACGAGCAGTACTTC,TRBV6-1,TRBJ2-7,TRBD1,.
CASSEYRGQGYGYTF,TGTGCCAGCAGTGAATACAGGGGGCAGGGCTATGGCTACACCTTC,TRBV2,TRBJ1-2,TRBD1,few
CASSDVRGGNEKLFF,TGTGCCAGCAGTGACGTCAGGGGAGGTAATGAAAAACTGTTTTTT,TRBV25-1,TRBJ1-4,.,.
CSPRRDRGVGETQYF,TGCAGTCCCCGTAGGGACAGGGGAGTTGGGGAGACCCAGTACTTC,TRBV20-1,TRBJ2-5,TRBD1,few
CAINRGYNSEQYF,TGTGCCATCAACAGGGGGTATAACTCCGAGCAGTACTTC,TRBV10-3,TRBJ2-7,TRBD1,.
CASSIGGRGRAEEQYF,TGTGCCAGTAGTATTGGGGGTAGAGGCAGGGCAGAAGAGCAGTACTTC,TRBV19,TRBJ2-7,.,.
CASSYSEDRGDEQYF,TGTGCCAGCAGTTACTCGGAGGACCGCGGGGACGAGCAGTACTTC,TRBV6-5,TRBJ2-7,.,.
CARRPGRPYGYTF,TGTGCCAGACGACCGGGCAGGCCCTATGGCTACACCTTC,TRBV6-1,TRBJ1-2,.,.
CSASGTGKSYEQYF,TGCAGTGCTAGCGGGACAGGGAAATCCTACGAGCAGTACTTC,TRBV20-1,TRBJ2-7,TRBD1,few
CASTPRRAYGYTF,TGTGCCAGTACTCCTCGCAGGGCCTATGGCTACACCTTC,TRBV19,TRBJ1-2,.,.
CASTLRAGLNTEAFF,TGTGCCAGCACCCTTAGGGCAGGGCTGAACACTGAAGCTTTCTTT,TRBV7-6,TRBJ1-1,.,few
CASSPRGGTGLNSPLHF,TGTGCCAGCTCACCACGGGGCGGGACAGGGCTTAATTCACCCCTCCACTTT,TRBV18,TRBJ1-6,TRBD1,few
CASSLAYRGLETQYF,TGTGCCAGCAGCTTAGCGTACAGGGGGCTGGAGACCCAGTACTTC,TRBV7-6,TRBJ2-5,TRBD1,.
CASSDRTGHQETQYF,TGTGCCAGCAGCGATAGGACAGGCCACCAAGAGACCCAGTACTTC,TRBV2,TRBJ2-5,TRBD1,.
CATSDSSADTQYF,TGTGCCACCAGTGATTCCTCTGCAGATACGCAGTATTTT,TRBV24-1,TRBJ2-3,.,.
CASSIRGKGSPLHF,TGTGCCAGTAGTATACGGGGGAAAGGATCACCCCTCCACTTT,TRBV19,TRBJ1-6,.,few
CAIAGTGGSYEQYF,TGTGCCATCGCCGGGACAGGGGGCAGCTACGAGCAGTACTTC,TRBV5-4,TRBJ2-7,TRBD1,.
CATSRGSGGANTQYF,TGTGCCACCAGCAGAGGAAGCGGGGGGGCAAATACGCAGTATTTT,TRBV15,TRBJ2-3,TRBD2,medium-sized
CGAQTGFRTEAFF,TGCGGTGCCCAGACAGGGTTCAGGACTGAAGCTTTCTTT,TRBV20-1,TRBJ1-1,TRBD1,.
CASSPDGNYEQYF,TGTGCCAGCAGCCCTGACGGGAACTACGAGCAGTACTTC,TRBV11-3,TRBJ2-7,.,.
CASSRVSGEINTEAFF,TGTGCCAGCAGCAGAGTTTCAGGGGAAATAAACACTGAAGCTTTCTTT,TRBV7-2,TRBJ1-1,.,.
CASSLGGGKSRIYNEQFF,TGTGCCAGCAGCTTGGGCGGGGGAAAGTCTAGGATTTACAATGAGCAGTTCTTC,TRBV5-8,TRBJ2-1,TRBD2,.
CSVRTGGDAEAFF,TGCAGCGTTCGTACAGGGGGAGATGCTGAAGCTTTCTTT,TRBV29-1,TRBJ1-1,TRBD1,.
CASSPAGTGIQYF,TGCGCCAGCAGTCCCGCGGGGACAGGCATTCAGTACTTC,TRBV5-1,TRBJ2-4,TRBD1,.
CSARDPSTASNEKLFF,TGCAGTGCTAGAGATCCCTCGACAGCCTCTAATGAAAAACTGTTTTTT,TRBV20-1,TRBJ1-4,.,few
CASIQTGAQETQYF,TGTGCCAGCATTCAAACCGGGGCTCAAGAGACCCAGTACTTC,TRBV12-3/TRBV12-4,TRBJ2-5,.,few
CASSPRPGEQYF,TGTGCCAGCAGCCCGCGACCGGGAGAGCAGTACTTC,TRBV6-1,TRBJ2-7,.,.
CASSQTGILFAEQYF,TGTGCCAGCAGCCAGACAGGGATTTTATTCGCCGAGCAGTACTTC,TRBV7-9,TRBJ2-7,TRBD1,few
CASLAGDIYQAAYNSPLHF,TGTGCCAGCCTAGCTGGGGACATATACCAAGCGGCCTATAATTCACCCCTCCACTTT,TRBV2,TRBJ1-6,.,few
CASSPPGLAGGKQYF,TGTGCCAGCAGTCCGCCGGGACTAGCGGGGGGTAAACAGTACTTC,TRBV12-3/TRBV12-4,TRBJ2-5,TRBD2,few
CASSLRGTGTGELFF,TGTGCCAGCAGCTTACGGGGGACAGGGACCGGGGAGCTGTTTTTT,TRBV7-3,TRBJ2-2,TRBD1,.
CAISEGWTGGSTDTQYF,TGTGCCATCAGTGAGGGATGGACAGGGGGTAGCACAGATACGCAGTATTTT,TRBV10-3,TRBJ2-3,TRBD1,medium-sized
CASSRRSLGLGTISGNTIYF,TGTGCCAGCAGTCGTCGTTCTCTCGGGCTGGGAACCATATCTGGAAACACCATATATTTT,TRBV7-8,TRBJ1-3,.,few
CASKQGLGTEAFF,TGTGCCAGCAAACAGGGGTTGGGAACTGAAGCTTTCTTT,TRBV7-3,TRBJ1-1,TRBD1,few
CASSIVGTGYVGNQPQHF,TGTGCCAGTAGTATAGTAGGGACAGGGTATGTAGGCAATCAGCCCCAGCATTTT,TRBV19,TRBJ1-5,TRBD1,.
CASGQGHEQYF,TGTGCCAGCGGACAGGGCCACGAGCAGTACTTC,TRBV25-1,TRBJ2-7,TRBD1,few
CAISALSGGETQYF,TGTGCCATCAGTGCTCTTAGCGGGGGGGAGACCCAGTACTTC,TRBV10-3,TRBJ2-5,TRBD2,few
CASSLGGYTGELFF,TGTGCCAGCAGCTTGGGGGGTTACACCGGGGAGCTGTTTTTT,TRBV7-9,TRBJ2-2,.,.
CASSLTSGGRVDTQYF,TGTGCCAGCAGCTTAACGTCGGGGGGGCGAGTCGATACGCAGTATTTT,TRBV7-3,TRBJ2-3,TRBD2,.
CASSESRQDTQYF,TGTGCCAGCAGTGAAAGTCGGCAAGATACGCAGTATTTT,TRBV6-1,TRBJ2-3,.,medium-sized
CASNRGSNTEAFF,TGTGCCAGCAACAGGGGTTCAAACACTGAAGCTTTCTTT,TRBV7-9,TRBJ1-1,TRBD1,.
CASSSRGGISPLHF,TGTGCCAGCAGCTCGCGTGGGGGAATTTCACCCCTCCACTTT,TRBV5-6,TRBJ1-6,.,.
CASRTGVTGYGYTF,TGTGCCAGCAGAACGGGGGTGACGGGCTATGGCTACACCTTC,TRBV6-1,TRBJ1-2,.,.
CASSLRGRTEAFF,TGTGCCAGCAGTTTAAGGGGGCGGACTGAAGCTTTCTTT,TRBV27,TRBJ1-1,TRBD1,few
CASSHQQSGTVNTGELFF,TGTGCCAGCAGCCATCAACAATCCGGGACAGTGAACACCGGGGAGCTGTTTTTT,TRBV4-2,TRBJ2-2,TRBD1,few
CASSYRTGLFDNSPLHF,TGTGCCAGCAGTTACAGGACAGGGCTTTTCGATAATTCACCCCTCCACTTT,TRBV5-6,TRBJ1-6,TRBD1,few
CASNGVGAQNEQFF,TGTGCCAGCAATGGGGTCGGGGCCCAAAATGAGCAGTTCTTC,TRBV6-1,TRBJ2-1,.,.
CATGTTNTGELFF,TGTGCCACCGGGACCACGAACACCGGGGAGCTGTTTTTT,TRBV12-3/TRBV12-4,TRBJ2-2,.,few
CSVEERSRANYGYTF,TGCAGCGTTGAAGAAAGATCGCGGGCTAACTATGGCTACACCTTC,TRBV29-1,TRBJ1-2,.,few
CATSDSRTPYTEAFF,TGTGCCACCAGTGATTCTCGGACACCATACACTGAAGCTTTCTTT,TRBV24-1,TRBJ1-1,.,.
CASSSTGGTQYF,TGTGCCAGCAGTTCCACCGGGGGGACCCAGTACTTC,TRBV12-3/TRBV12-4,TRBJ2-5,.,.
CASSLQGAQTEAFF,TGTGCCAGCAGCTTACAGGGGGCGCAAACTGAAGCTTTCTTT,TRBV5-8,TRBJ1-1,TRBD1,.
CASSSGGGAVKTQYF,TGCGCCAGCAGCTCGGGCGGGGGGGCCGTTAAGACCCAGTACTTC,TRBV5-1,TRBJ2-5,TRBD2,.
CASSLRLNYGYTF,TGTGCCAGCAGCTTACGGCTCAACTATGGCTACACCTTC,TRBV7-3,TRBJ1-2,.,few
CASSKVWNGGLGETQYF,TGTGCCAGCAGCAAAGTCTGGAACGGGGGGCTGGGGGAGACCCAGTACTTC,TRBV21-1,TRBJ2-5,.,.